What follows describes a single TCR beta chain. Its cognate antigen is unknown. The source of the sample is a study of response to subunit inactivated influenza vaccine. General study results and limits: Only a handful of new T cells, the authors suggested, are recruited with each seasonal influenza vaccination.

TCRdb independently ran MiXCR on the RT-PCR reads; one entry per CDR3 protein. The table includes approximately 680,000 distinct CDR3 sequences, roughly 14% detected once. The V gene's germline CDR1 is LNHNV and CDR2 YYDKDF (reference sequence). With 8 bases clipped from V and 8 bases from J, the junction kept 8 bases outside the gene matches. The CDR3 runs to 14 residues. Sequencing used PBMCs from blood, obtained approximately 12 days after vaccination. The sequence was obtained from a man in his fifties or sixties who received an inactivated influenza vaccine. This chain joins TRBV15 and TRBJ2-1, with 11 bases identical to TRBD2. The DNA of the CDR3 is TGTGCCACCGTAGCGGGAGGGCCAGGTGATGAGCAGTTCTTC. Residues: CATVAGGPGDEQFF.